A selection of T cell receptor beta chains follows, all from one sample in a study of CD8 T cells in Susac syndrome. A single record per CDR3 protein comes from TCRdb applying MiXCR to the immunoSEQ multiplex PCR reads. This sample has 200,000 to 250,000 distinct CDR3 sequences, with approximately 90% found just once. Sequenced: CD8+ T cells from PBMCs. The receptors derive from a human donor with multiple sclerosis. Both conserved end residues are part of each CDR3. A D gene is named only where the DNA matches it firmly. The size entry is marked missing in some rows and otherwise reads once, few, many or a size class.

-	TRBV4-2	15	TRBJ2-7	-	TGTGCCAGCAGCCAAGAGGGGGGACAGTTCTACGAGCAGTACTTC	CASSQEGGQFYEQYF
-	TRBV7-2	14	TRBJ2-7	-	TGTGCCAGCAGCACCGGGGACTCCACCTACGAGCAGTACTTC	CASSTGDSTYEQYF
-	TRBV11-2	17	TRBJ2-3	-	TGTGCCAGCAGCTTAGGATCGAGTTTATGGGTCACAGATACGCAGTATTTT	CASSLGSSLWVTDTQYF
-	TRBV4-1	16	TRBJ1-2	-	TGCGCCAGCAGCCAAGATTGGAATAGGCAGGGCGATGGCTACACCTTC	CASSQDWNRQGDGYTF
TRBD2	TRBV11-2	19	TRBJ2-1	-	TGTGCCAGCAGCTTTCAGGCGCGATGGACTAGCGGGGGTGACAATGAGCAGTTCTTC	CASSFQARWTSGGDNEQFF
-	TRBV7-2	14	TRBJ2-7	-	TGTGCCAGCAGCTTAAAACCCCCCCAATACGAGCAGTACTTC	CASSLKPPQYEQYF
-	TRBV9	15	TRBJ2-2	-	TGTGCCAGCAGCGTGGAGGGCGCGAACACCGGGGAGCTGTTTTTT	CASSVEGANTGELFF
-	TRBV29-1	12	TRBJ2-7	-	TGCAGCGCTTCCCCTCACGGTCGCGAGCAGTACTTC	CSASPHGREQYF
TRBD1	TRBV15	16	TRBJ1-3	-	TGTGCCACCAGCATCAACCGGGACAGGGGCTTAAACACCATATATTTT	CATSINRDRGLNTIYF
-	TRBV12-3/TRBV12-4	14	TRBJ2-3	-	TGTGCCAGCAGTCCCCAACCTAGCACAGATACGCAGTATTTT	CASSPQPSTDTQYF
-	TRBV27	15	TRBJ2-3	-	TGTGCCAGCAGTTTATCGACGACGGGAACAGATACGCAGTATTTT	CASSLSTTGTDTQYF
TRBD2	TRBV30	15	TRBJ2-3	-	TGTGCCTGGGGGACTAGCGGGTCGTCCACAGATACGCAGTATTTT	CAWGTSGSSTDTQYF
-	TRBV3-1	14	TRBJ1-3	-	TGTGCCAGCAGTCCCCTAACCGAAGGGAACACCATATATTTT	CASSPLTEGNTIYF
-	TRBV12-3/TRBV12-4	12	TRBJ1-1	-	TGTGCCAGCAGAGGGGAAGGTGGAGAAGCTTTCTTT	CASRGEGGEAFF
-	TRBV10-2	14	TRBJ2-2	-	TGCGCCAGCAGGGGGTCGAGAAACGCCGGGGAGCTGTTTTTT	CASRGSRNAGELFF
TRBD2	TRBV9	13	TRBJ2-3	-	TGTGCCAGCAGCGAACTAGCGCCGGATACGCAGTATTTT	CASSELAPDTQYF
-	TRBV9	16	TRBJ2-4	-	TGTGCCAGCAGCGTAGGGGGGGACATAGCCAAAAACATTCAGTACTTC	CASSVGGDIAKNIQYF
-	TRBV6-5	14	TRBJ1-1	-	TGTGCCAGCAGCTGGACACTCGAGGACACTGAAGCTTTCTTT	CASSWTLEDTEAFF
-	TRBV5-4	17	TRBJ2-6	-	TGTGCCAGCAGCTACTCTTCCCTTACCTCTGGGGCCAACGTCCTGACTTTC	CASSYSSLTSGANVLTF
TRBD1	TRBV3-1	16	TRBJ2-1	-	TGTGCCAGCAGCCACGGGACAGGGAGCTCCTACAATGAGCAGTTCTTC	CASSHGTGSSYNEQFF
-	TRBV15	17	TRBJ2-5	-	TGTGCCACCAGCAGAGATCTCGGGCTAGGGGTACAAGAGACCCAGTACTTC	CATSRDLGLGVQETQYF
TRBD1	TRBV7-9	16	TRBJ1-1	-	TGTGCCGTTGCCCCCCAGGGGGACTTCATGAACACTGAAGCTTTCTTT	CAVAPQGDFMNTEAFF
-	TRBV7-9	14	TRBJ1-1	-	TGTGCCAGCAGCCTGACCTCTAGTAACACTGAAGCTTTCTTT	CASSLTSSNTEAFF
-	TRBV13	17	TRBJ2-7	-	TGTGCCAGCAGCTTAGGCCTGATGGGGGGCCCAGCCTACGAGCAGTACTTC	CASSLGLMGGPAYEQYF
TRBD2	TRBV12-3/TRBV12-4	15	TRBJ2-1	once	TGTGCCAGCAGTCTAGCGGGGCTCTCCTACAATGAGCAGTTCTTC	CASSLAGLSYNEQFF
-	TRBV29-1	14	TRBJ1-1	-	TGCAGCGGAGCATGGGACATAATGAACACTGAAGCTTTCTTT	CSGAWDIMNTEAFF
-	TRBV15	13	TRBJ2-2	-	TGTGCCACCAGCAGAACGAACACCGGGGAGCTGTTTTTT	CATSRTNTGELFF
TRBD2	TRBV9	15	TRBJ2-2	-	TGTGCCAGCAGAGAGAGCGGGAGTCCCCCCGGGGAGCTGTTTTTT	CASRESGSPPGELFF
-	TRBV20-1	13	TRBJ1-6	-	TGCAGTGCTGCGGACCGGGATAATTCACCCCTCCACTTT	CSAADRDNSPLHF
TRBD1	TRBV9	14	TRBJ1-6	-	TGTGCCAGCAGCGCCTCAGGGGGCTATTCACCCCTCCACTTT	CASSASGGYSPLHF
TRBD2	TRBV4-1	16	TRBJ2-7	-	TGCACCAGCAGCCAAGAGTTGACTAGCGTGGCCTACGAGCAGTACTTC	CTSSQELTSVAYEQYF